Shown below are 15 T cell receptor beta chains from a single sample sequenced in a study of spatial heterogeneity in lung cancer. MiXCR, applied by TCRdb to the 5' RACE reads, yields one record per CDR3 protein. The table lists about 5,100 distinct CDR3 sequences, roughly 6.5% of them singletons, with about a third in the top ten. Study observations and caveats: Counts of expanded alpha and beta TCRs within tumors tracked the tumor nonsynonymous mutation count.

Time point described: sample taken at primary tumor resection. For these receptors, no antigen is known. The sequenced sample was lung tumor tissue, obtained at surgery. All receptors come from a female donor with early-stage non-small cell lung cancer.

This clonotype came up many times. This beta chain lies outside the target of a library built for alpha chains; its clone size means little. CDR3 nucleotide sequence: TGTGCCAGCAGCTTAGGTGCGCAGGCCCGCTATGGCTACACCTTC. The encoded protein is CASSLGAQARYGYTF. This chain joins TRBV11-1 and TRBJ1-2; D unresolved. V lost 1 base and J lost 4, with 13 bases in between. Germline-derived CDR1 and CDR2 are SGHAT and FQDESV (reference sequence). There are 15 residues in the CDR3.

This clonotype was recorded many times. This beta chain slipped into a library made for alpha chains as a stray read, so its size is not meaningful. The rearrangement links TRBV10-3 to TRBJ2-7; 10 bases fit TRBD2. The ends lost 6 bases at V and 2 bases at J; junction bases unmatched: 4. The germline V gene has CDR1 ENHRY and CDR2 SYGVKD. CDR3 length: 14 amino acids. The CDR3 region has the DNA TGTGCCATCAGCGCCGGGACTAGCGCCTACGAGCAGTACTTC. Its translation: CAISAGTSAYEQYF.

This clonotype was picked up many times. This beta chain is an unintended read in a library built for alpha chains; its size means little. The V and J genes are TRBV2 and TRBJ2-7, with D perhaps being TRBD1 or TRBD2 (5 bases each). The CDR3 runs to 14 residues. CDR1 and CDR2 (germline): SNHLY, FYNNEI. Trimming shortened V by 6 bases and J by 4 bases, and 16 bases separated the two germline ends. Here the CDR3 reads CASRRDGTGYEQYF. CDR3 bases: TGTGCCAGCAGGAGGGACGGGACGGGTTACGAGCAGTACTTC.

There are many counts of this clonotype. A library made for alpha chains picked up this beta chain off target, so its size means little. The rearrangement joins TRBV5-1 to TRBJ1-2; D call uncertain. The germline V and J ends were trimmed by 4 bases and 5 bases, with 12 bases remaining between them. In germline, CDR1 is SGHRS, CDR2 YFSETQ. The CDR3 is 13 amino acids. The CDR3 nucleotides read TGCGCCAGCAGCCGGGTCGAAGAGTATGGCTACACCTTC. Residues: CASSRVEEYGYTF. Full variable domain (outside the CDR3, taken from reference TRBV5-1 and TRBJ1-2): KAGVTQTPRYLIKTRGQQVTLSCSPISGHRSVSWYQQTPGQGLQFLFEYFSETQRNKGNFPGRFSGRQFSNSRSEMNVSTLELGDSALYLCASSRVEEYGYTFGSGTRLTVV.

This clonotype qualifies as medium-sized. Since it is a stray read in a library aimed at alpha chains, this beta chain has a size that is not meaningful. This chain connects TRBV2 to TRBJ2-4; D gene ambiguous. The CDR3 totals 15 residues. Germline V CDR1 and CDR2: SNHLY, FYNNEI. V gave up 2 bases and J gave up 0 bases, with 8 bases separating them. Here the CDR3 DNA reads TGTGCCAGCAGTGAAAACCTACTAGCCAAAAACATTCAGTACTTC. This translates into CASSENLLAKNIQYF.

This clonotype was picked up many times. Being off target in a library aimed at alpha chains, this beta chain has a size of little meaning. The chain couples TRBV12-3 or TRBV12-4 to TRBJ2-7; weak D call: TRBD2 (6 bases). V lost 3 bases and J 2 bases, leaving 14 bases between the germline ends. The CDR3 sequence is 15 residues long. The CDR3 bases are TGTGCCAGCAGTTTTATGGGACTCCTAACCTACGAGCAGTACTTC. It codes for CASSFMGLLTYEQYF.

The sample holds many counts of this clonotype. Because this beta chain is a stray read in a library intended to capture alpha chains, its abundance should not be given much weight. The rearrangement links TRBV10-3 to TRBJ1-1; D gene uncertain. V was cut by 2 bases and J by 3 bases, with 13 bases left in between. Germline values: CDR1 ENHRY, CDR2 SYGVKD. This CDR3 contains 15 residues. The CDR3 here is CAISEGMGSYTEAFF. In nucleotides, the CDR3 is TGTGCCATCAGTGAGGGGATGGGGTCTTACACTGAAGCTTTCTTT.

This clonotype was observed many times. A library made for alpha chains picked up this beta chain off target, so its size means little. This rearrangement joins TRBV7-9 to TRBJ2-5; a weak D match, TRBD2 (5 bases). The CDR3 is made up of 14 amino acids. In germline, CDR1 is SEHNR, CDR2 FQNEAQ (reference sequence). V lost 5 bases and J lost 4, with 14 bases in between. As DNA, the CDR3 is TGTGCCAGCAGCCAAGGGCAAGGGAGAGAGACCCAGTACTTC. It encodes CASSQGQGRETQYF.

By share, this clonotype ranks as medium-sized. For a library built for alpha chains, this beta chain is a stray read; little rests on its size. V is TRBV7-8 and J is TRBJ2-1; D uncertain. Trimming shortened V by 10 bases and J by 7 bases, and 11 bases separated the two germline ends. The length of the CDR3 is 11 residues. Germline V CDR1 and CDR2: SGHVS, FQNEAQ. DNA for the CDR3: TGTGCCACAGGAATTCGGAATGAGCAGTTCTTC. Amino acids: CATGIRNEQFF.

This clonotype is labeled as medium-sized (0.01 to 0.1%). The library was designed around alpha chains, so this beta chain is a stray read whose abundance carries little weight. The chain couples TRBV6-5 to TRBJ1-1; the D is unclear. The CDR3 is 16 residues long. V gave up 6 bases and J gave up 1 base, with 18 bases separating them. Germline CDR1 and CDR2: MNHEY and SVGAGI. The CDR3 DNA reads as TGTGCCAGCAGCCCCGAAGTATGGGGAAGGAACACTGAAGCTTTCTTT. Residues: CASSPEVWGRNTEAFF.

This clonotype was seen many times. Since it is a stray read in a library aimed at alpha chains, this beta chain has a size that is not meaningful. V and J are TRBV12-3 or TRBV12-4 and TRBJ1-6; 7 bases map to TRBD1. CDR3 size: 15 residues. With V trimmed by 5 bases and J by 7 bases, 8 bases remained unmatched. The CDR3 reads CASSVTGVLNSPLHF. CDR3 in DNA: TGTGCCAGCAGTGTCACAGGGGTCCTCAATTCACCCCTCCACTTT.

This clonotype is labeled large. With the library built for alpha chains, this beta chain is off target and its frequency is not meaningful. The J gene is TRBJ1-1, the V gene TRBV20-1, with D uncertain. V gave up 6 bases and J gave up 0 bases, with 17 bases separating them. This CDR3 is built from 15 residues. CDR1 and CDR2 from the germline V gene are DFQATT and SNEGSKA (reference sequence). As DNA, the CDR3 is TGCAGTGCCCCAGGTAGTGGGAGCGTGAACACTGAAGCTTTCTTT. It codes for CSAPGSGSVNTEAFF.

This clonotype is termed medium-sized. Because the library targeted alpha chains, this beta chain is an off-target read whose size means little. This chain connects TRBV6-1 to TRBJ2-7; TRBD2 agrees at 7 bases. The junction had 6 bases not matched to a gene; V was cut back by 3 bases and J by 4 bases. The germline V gene encodes CDR1 MNHNS and CDR2 SASEGT. The CDR3 consists of 14 residues. The CDR3 DNA is TGTGCCAGCAGTGAGGCTAGCGGAGGATACGAGCAGTACGTC. Protein sequence: CASSEASGGYEQYV.

Worth noting for this clonotype: The library was designed around alpha chains, so this beta chain is a stray read whose abundance carries little weight. V and J are TRBV11-2 and TRBJ2-7; either TRBD1 or TRBD2 may supply D (5 bases each). V was trimmed by 7 bases and J by 3 bases, leaving 10 bases between them. Germline V CDR1 and CDR2: SGHAT, FQNNGV. This CDR3 spans 12 amino acids. CDR3 residues: CASTDGGYEQYV. Here the CDR3 DNA reads TGTGCCAGCACCGATGGGGGCTACGAGCAGTACGTC.

The table lists this clonotype with many counts. A library prepared for alpha chains yielded this beta chain as an off-target read; its size is of little meaning. J is TRBJ1-1 and V is TRBV20-1, with 11 bases that match TRBD1. The germline CDR1 and CDR2 sequences are DFQATT and SNEGSKA (reference sequence). Unmatched junction bases numbered 7, after V lost 5 bases and J lost 5 bases. The length of the CDR3 is 14 residues. The CDR3 region is CSARTGGSGTEAFF. The CDR3 DNA is TGCAGTGCTCGGACAGGGGGCTCAGGTACTGAAGCTTTCTTT.